This TCR beta chain was identified in a study of early T cells in non-severe SARS-CoV-2 infection. Individually, cDNA molecules had unique molecular identifiers attached to them. TCRdb redid the calling of the 5' RACE reads with MiXCR, one entry per CDR3 protein. The sample records under 95,000 distinct CDR3 sequences, 12% being singletons. A remark on this clonotype: The antigen is not known.

Notes on the study in general: In VDJdb matching, anti-spike CD8 responses were favored while private and CD4 specificities went missing.

The sequence was obtained from an adult who was a healthcare worker with PCR-confirmed SARS-CoV-2 infection or an uninfected control (not recorded which). Sequenced material: whole blood.

The CDR3: CAWSVGGTSNQPQHF. The CDR3 DNA follows: TGTGCCTGGAGTGTGGGGGGGACCAGCAATCAGCCCCAGCATTTT. The chain is built from TRBV30 and TRBJ1-5; D is perhaps TRBD1 (5 bases). Trimming stripped 0 bases from V and 1 base from J, with 10 bases between. CDR3 length equals 15 residues. Germline V CDR1 and CDR2: GTSNPN, SVGIG (reference sequence).